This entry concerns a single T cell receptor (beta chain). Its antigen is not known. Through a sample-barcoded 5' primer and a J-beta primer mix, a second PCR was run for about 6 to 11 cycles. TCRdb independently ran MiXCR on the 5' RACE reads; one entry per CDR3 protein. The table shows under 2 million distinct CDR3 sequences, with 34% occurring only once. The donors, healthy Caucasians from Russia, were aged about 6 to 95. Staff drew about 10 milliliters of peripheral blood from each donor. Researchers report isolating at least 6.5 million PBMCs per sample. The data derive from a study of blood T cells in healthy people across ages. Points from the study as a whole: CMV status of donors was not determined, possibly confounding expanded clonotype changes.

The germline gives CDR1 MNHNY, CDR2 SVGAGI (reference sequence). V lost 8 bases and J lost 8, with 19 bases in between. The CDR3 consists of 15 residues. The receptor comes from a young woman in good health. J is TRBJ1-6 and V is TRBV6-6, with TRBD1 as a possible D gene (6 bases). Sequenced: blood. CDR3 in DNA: TGTGCCAGCCGCCAGTTGGGGGGCTGGGATTCACCCCTCCACTTT. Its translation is CASRQLGGWDSPLHF.